There are many counts of the clone carrying this T cell receptor beta chain. The antigen is undetermined. The data are from a study of Graves' ophthalmopathy and Graves' hyperthyroidism. CDR3 size: 12 residues. The V and J ends lost 6 bases and 5 bases respectively, with 8 bases between them. Scientists amplified the TCR beta CDR3 regions from RNA transcripts. The library came from an HTBI-primed first-round RT-PCR and a second-round multiplex PCR. One entry per CDR3 protein results from TCRdb running MiXCR on the multiplex PCR reads. The sample lists approximately 1.2 million distinct CDR3 sequences; about 38% were seen once. Diagnosis used clinical symptoms, serum thyroxine, TRAb, thyroid ultrasound and orbital computed tomography. Whole-study results and caveats: The model reached 70.59% sensitivity and roughly 76% specificity for predicting ophthalmopathy progression. Ophthalmopathy was separated from stable hyperthyroidism by a 13-signature model with roughly 91% sensitivity and roughly 84% specificity.

The chain recombines TRBV12-3 or TRBV12-4 with TRBJ1-5; D remains ambiguous. This clonotype originated in an adult man with Graves' hyperthyroidism. The source material was peripheral blood or thyroid tissue (not recorded which). The CDR3 nucleotides are TGTGCCAGCAGATCCCCAGATCAGCCCCAGCATTTT. The encoded protein is CASRSPDQPQHF.